This T cell receptor (beta chain) was profiled in a study of T cells in Graves' hyperthyroidism and ophthalmopathy. Amplified TCR beta CDR3 regions derived from RNA transcripts. RT-PCR in the first round (using the HTBI primer set) targeted the TCR CDR3. Each CDR3 protein is one row after TCRdb ran MiXCR on the multiplex PCR reads. Of around 800,000 distinct CDR3 sequences listed, roughly 40% are singletons. Study results and caveats: Appearing also in blood were most of the thyroid clonotypes expanded above 0.001.

No progression to ophthalmopathy during 18 months of follow-up defined stable disease. Based on clinical symptoms, serum thyroxine and TRAb, thyroid ultrasound and orbital computed tomography, diagnoses were reached. PBMCs were sourced from around 10 ml fresh peripheral blood. Germline loops: CDR1 SNHLY, CDR2 FYNNEI. The CDR3 is 15 amino acids. After removal of 4 bases from V and 2 bases from J, the junction contained 2 bases not matched to a gene. Comment on this clonotype: Its antigen is not identified.

This receptor was obtained from a man aged 18-30 years with Graves' hyperthyroidism. The chain combines TRBV2 with TRBJ2-3; 11 nucleotides align to TRBD2. What was sequenced was blood. The CDR3 protein is CASSGLAGTTDTQYF. The DNA for the CDR3 is TGTGCCAGCAGTGGACTAGCGGGGACCACAGATACGCAGTATTTT. The full variable domain, its missing parts supplied by reference TRBV2 and TRBJ2-3, is EPEVTQTPSHQVTQMGQEVILRCVPISNHLYFYWYRQILGQKVEFLVSFYNNEISEKSEIFDDQFSVERPDGSNFTLKIRSTKLEDSAMYFCASSGLAGTTDTQYFGPGTRLTVL.